This TCR beta chain was sequenced for a study of blood T cell repertoires in COVID-19. Study information: Sites across the United States, Italy and Spain contributed samples from acute and convalescent COVID-19. Sample material is recorded as cDNA or gDNA derived from T cells, B-cell-depleted T cells, or PBMCs.

The CDR3 is 16 amino acids. Between the trimmed V and J ends, which lost 7 bases and 5 bases, there was a span of 23 bases. Germline loops: CDR1 MNHEY, CDR2 SMNVEV (reference sequence). The protocol was immunoSEQ multiplex PCR, while the TCRdb copy is restricted to in-frame clones and leaves out a portion. The sample has around 50,000 clones; over 80% are singletons. This sequence originates from a man aged 70 or older with acute or convalescent COVID-19. Sequenced material: peripheral blood. The chain couples TRBV27 to TRBJ1-2; D is possibly TRBD1 (6 bases). The CDR3 is CASNPFGGASEYGYTF. CDR3 nucleotide sequence: TGTGCCAGCAACCCTTTTGGGGGGGCTTCTGAATATGGCTACACCTTC.